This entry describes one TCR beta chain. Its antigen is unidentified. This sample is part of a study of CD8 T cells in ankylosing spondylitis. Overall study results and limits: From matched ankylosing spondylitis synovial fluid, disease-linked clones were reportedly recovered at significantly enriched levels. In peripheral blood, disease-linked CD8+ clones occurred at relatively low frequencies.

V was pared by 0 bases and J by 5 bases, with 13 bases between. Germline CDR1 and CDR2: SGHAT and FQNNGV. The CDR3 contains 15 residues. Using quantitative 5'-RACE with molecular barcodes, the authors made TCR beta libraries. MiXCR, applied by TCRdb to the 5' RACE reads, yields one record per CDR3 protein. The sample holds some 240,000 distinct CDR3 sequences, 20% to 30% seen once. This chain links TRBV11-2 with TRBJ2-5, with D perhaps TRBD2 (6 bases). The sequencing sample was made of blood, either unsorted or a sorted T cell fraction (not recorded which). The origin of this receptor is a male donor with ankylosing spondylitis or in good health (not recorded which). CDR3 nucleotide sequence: TGTGCCAGCAGCTTAGATGCGGGGAGTGGGGAGACCCAGTACTTC. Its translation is CASSLDAGSGETQYF. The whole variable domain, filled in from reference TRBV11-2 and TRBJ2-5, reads EAGVAQSPRYKIIEKRQSVAFWCNPISGHATLYWYQQILGQGPKLLIQFQNNGVVDDSQLPKDRFSAERLKGVDSTLKIQPAKLEDSAVYLCASSLDAGSGETQYFGPGTRLLVL.